These 16 T cell receptor beta chains share one sample of origin, sequenced in a study of tumor-infiltrating lymphocytes in primary liver carcinoma. With a constant-region primer, TCR beta cDNA was made from approximately 510 ng of total RNA. Libraries covering TCR beta were generated through three nested multiplex PCR rounds (using a slightly modified ARM-PCR). The opening two PCR rounds, approximately 10 cycles each, paired TRBV1-TRBV30 forward primers with a C-beta reverse primer. TCRdb called the multiplex PCR reads again in MiXCR, with one record for every CDR3 protein. The data hold about 190,000 distinct CDR3 sequences, with over 80% observed a single time. Starting material for RNA and DNA co-extraction consisted of about 17-31 mg of unsorted bulk tissue. Material: tumor tissue from primary liver carcinoma. All receptors derive from a man in his forties with primary liver carcinoma and hepatitis B virus infection.

The V and J genes are TRBV4-3 and TRBJ2-1; 7 nucleotides match TRBD2. The V and J ends lost 0 bases and 14 bases, in that order; junction bases with no gene match: 19. Germline V CDR1 and CDR2: LGHNA, YSLEER. CDR3 length equals 17 residues. CDR3 protein: CASSQERSSGILYKKFF. The CDR3 coding sequence is TGCGCCAGCAGCCAAGAAAGGTCCAGCGGGATCCTGTATAAGAAGTTCTTC.

Concerning this clonotype: The junction differs from germline at one of its ends, possibly a read error. The chain links TRBV4-2 to TRBJ2-3; 11 bases map to TRBD2. The germline gives CDR1 LGHNA, CDR2 YNFKEQ. The CDR3 contains 16 residues. CDR3 DNA: TGTGTCAGCAGCGGGGGACTAGCGGTAGGGACAGATACGCAGTATTTT. The encoded protein is CVSSGGLAVGTDTQYF.

With regard to this clonotype: The junction departs from the called germline gene at one end, perhaps through a read error. The V and J genes are TRBV5-6 and TRBJ2-2, with D perhaps assigned TRBD1 or TRBD2 (5 bases each). The CDR3 is made up of 15 amino acids. Per germline, CDR1 SGHDT and CDR2 YYEEEE. CDR3 sequence reads: CASSWGETDTRELFF. The CDR3 DNA sequence: TGTGCCAGCAGCTGGGGAGAGACGGACACCAGGGAGCTGTTTTTT.

On this clonotype: The junction departs from germline at one end; a sequencing error may be responsible. The rearrangement joins TRBV5-6 to TRBJ2-5, with a tentative D call TRBD2 (5 bases). Germline V lookup: CDR1 SGHDT, CDR2 YYEEEE. The CDR3 totals 14 residues. In nucleotides, the CDR3 is TGTGCCAGCTGCTTGGAGACTAACCAAGAGACCCAGTACTTC. The encoded protein is CASCLETNQETQYF. Variable domain in full (rest from reference TRBV5-6 and TRBJ2-5): DAGVTQSPTHLIKTRGQQVTLRCSPKSGHDTVSWYQQALGQGPQFIFQYYEEEERQRGNFPDRFSGHQFPNYSSELNVNALLLGDSALYLCASCLETNQETQYFGPGTRLLVL.

The chain recombines TRBV29-1 with TRBJ1-1; maybe TRBD1 (5 bases). Germline V gene sequence: CDR1 SQVTM, CDR2 ANQGSEA. CDR3 length: 15 amino acids. The CDR3 DNA is TGCTGTGTTGGTCCAGGGTGGGGTATGGTCGCTGGAGCTTTCTTT. It encodes CCVGPGWGMVAGAFF.

The V and J genes are TRBV9 and TRBJ2-7; TRBD1 matches 7 bases. J lost 2 bases, V lost 4 bases, and 6 bases had no gene match. CDR1 and CDR2 (germline): SGDLS, YYNGEE. The CDR3 loop spans 14 amino acids. CDR3 sequence: CASSTGDTTYEQYF. CDR3 sequence (DNA): TGTGCCAGCAGCACAGGGGACACAACCTACGAGCAGTACTTC.

The gene calls are TRBV9 and TRBJ2-1; D unresolved. Per germline, CDR1 SGDLS and CDR2 YYNGEE. Trimming cost V 0 bases and J 9 bases, with 13 bases left between them. This CDR3 spans 14 amino acids. The CDR3 nucleotides are TGTGCCAGCAGCGTAGACTCTTATCGCGGTGAGCAGTTCTTC. Protein product: CASSVDSYRGEQFF.

Comment on this clonotype: One junction end does not reproduce the germline sequence, and a read error may be involved. The chain combines TRBV11-1 with TRBJ2-1; 7 nucleotides line up with TRBD2. Germline CDR1 SGHAT, CDR2 FQDESV (reference sequence). This CDR3 comprises 16 residues. The CDR3 region has the DNA TGTGCCAGCAGCCCTGGATTAGCGGGCGACCACAATGAGCAGTTATTC. It translates to CASSPGLAGDHNEQLF.

This clonotype showed up many times. V usage is TRBV6-6 and J usage is TRBJ2-5, with TRBD2 matching over 10 bases. Losses at the gene ends were 6 bases for V and 2 bases for J; bases not matched to a gene: 12. The CDR3 consists of 17 residues. The germline gives CDR1 MNHNY, CDR2 SVGAGI (reference sequence). CDR3 nucleotide sequence: TGTGCCAGCAGGTCGACTAGCGGGCAAACCCCACAAGAGACCCAGTACTTC. Translated: CASRSTSGQTPQETQYF.

The chain uses TRBV28 and TRBJ1-1; the D is unclear. The V gene lost 10 bases and the J gene lost 1 base, with 13 bases spanning the gap. The length of the CDR3 is 13 residues. CDR1 is MDHEN, CDR2 SYDVKM, per germline. The CDR3 reads CATLPGENTEAFF. CDR3 in DNA: TGTGCCACTTTACCGGGAGAGAACACTGAAGCTTTCTTT.

On this clonotype itself: At one end the junction does not follow the germline gene, possibly because of a read error. The chain's CDR3 is CVSSFIGTYAVF. The DNA of the CDR3 is TGTGTCAGCAGCTTTATTGGTACATACGCAGTATTT. The V call is TRBV11-1, the J call TRBJ2-3; D is uncertain. Germline V gene lookup returns CDR1 SGHAT and CDR2 FQDESV (reference sequence). The CDR3 contains 12 residues. The full variable domain, completed using reference TRBV11-1 and TRBJ2-3, is EAEVAQSPRYKITEKSQAVAFWCDPISGHATLYWYRQILGQGPELLVQFQDESVVDDSQLPKDRFSAERLKGVDSTLKIQPAELGDSAMYLCVSSFIGTYAVFGPGTRLTVL.

As regards this clonotype: This sequence may be a read error, since a much larger clone differs from it by one base. J is TRBJ2-1 and V is TRBV5-1; 11 positions agree with TRBD2. The germline CDR1 and CDR2 sequences are SGHRS and YFSETQ. The CDR3 is 16 amino acids. The CDR3 DNA follows: TGCGCCAGCAGCCTTACTAGCGGGAGCTCCTACAATGAGCAGTTATTC. It is translated as CASSLTSGSSYNEQLF. Full variable domain (remainder filled in from reference TRBV5-1 and TRBJ2-1): KAGVTQTPRYLIKTRGQQVTLSCSPISGHRSVSWYQQTPGQGLQFLFEYFSETQRNKGNFPGRFSGRQFSNSRSEMNVSTLELGDSALYLCASSLTSGSSYNEQLFGPGTRLTVL.

The rearrangement joins TRBV5-6 to TRBJ1-1, with D unclear. Per the germline V gene, CDR1 is SGHDT and CDR2 is YYEEEE. This CDR3 is 12 amino acids long. V lost 9 bases and J 8 bases, leaving 17 bases between the germline ends. This CDR3 is CATSLVNGEAFF. In DNA, the CDR3 is TGTGCCACTAGCTTGGTGAACGGAGAAGCTTTCTTT.

As concerns this clonotype: The junction shows a germline mismatch at one end, possibly a read error. The V call is TRBV5-4, the J call TRBJ2-5; possible D gene TRBD1, 6 bases. Germline CDR1 SGHNT, CDR2 YYREEE (reference sequence). The CDR3 covers 16 residues. CDR3 in amino acids: CANSGTTGRRMETHYF. In DNA, the CDR3 is TGTGCCAACAGCGGAACCACAGGGCGGAGGATGGAGACCCATTACTTC.

As to this clonotype: The junction departs from the called germline gene at one end, perhaps through a read error. The chain links TRBV29-1 to TRBJ2-5; possible D gene TRBD1, 6 bases. The CDR3 is 12 residues long. Germline CDR1 is SQVTM and CDR2 is ANQGSEA. DNA of the CDR3: TGCAGCGGTATGGACAGTGAAGATACCCGGTACTTC. Translating it yields CSGMDSEDTRYF.

A remark on this clonotype: The CDR3 does not end in the conserved phenylalanine or tryptophan, so this is likely a read error. The chain carries TRBV6-1 and TRBJ2-4, with a tentative D call TRBD1 (6 bases). Germline V CDR1 and CDR2: MNHNS, SASEGT. The CDR3 sequence is 18 residues long. V was pared by 4 bases and J by 1 base, with 20 bases between. The CDR3 reads CASSVETGFQRAKNIQYL. The CDR3 coding sequence is TGTGCCAGCAGTGTGGAGACAGGCTTTCAGAGGGCCAAAAACATTCAGTACTTA.